This note documents a single T cell receptor (beta chain) sequence. In its sample, this clonotype was seen a few times. Its binding antigen is unknown. Base qualities are missing; no much larger clone stands one base away. This sample was included in a study of patients and donors after allogeneic stem cell transplantation (dated by TCRdb to the early 2020s). Its CDR3 holds 13 amino acids, cysteine through phenylalanine. Here the CDR3 DNA is all that survives: 39 bases in frame from base 1. At the junction V is shortened by 5 bases and J by 8 bases, with 15 bases in between. Receptors were amplified or captured by RT-PCR. These reads were obtained on a NextSeq 550. The public reads were quality trimmed at Q25 with fastp and then assembled into clones with MiXCR by TCRdb, keeping productive beta chains. Here each entry gathers all rows of one CDR3 protein and keeps the most common genes and DNA. Recorded for this sample are approximately 200,000 distinct CDR3 sequences; more than 35% of them occurred a single time. The ten largest make up around a tenth of the sample.

This receptor was obtained from a human donor who was either an allogeneic HSCT recipient or a stem cell or donor lymphocyte infusion donor (not recorded which). It is not recorded whose cells these are; they may come from a transplant donor. The chain employs TRBV12-3 or TRBV12-4 and TRBJ1-2; a tentative D match to TRBD1 spans 5 bases. The sample was blood, either unsorted or a sorted T cell fraction (not recorded which). The CDR3 reads as follows: CASSPQGLLGYTF. In nucleotide form, the sequence is TGTGCCAGCAGTCCGCAGGGCTTACTGGGCTACACCTTC.